The 6 T cell receptor beta chains in this list originate from one sample, sequenced in a study of cytomegalovirus exposure and HLA in healthy donors (dated by TCRdb to about 2017). Library creation used the immunoSEQ multiplex PCR assay. Drawn from immuneACCESS, this table holds only the in-frame rearrangements with V and J called that TCRdb kept. Clones are partly lost; checked studies trace under half to an unresolved V gene and leave the rest unexplained. For this sample there are about 160,000 clones; approximately 86% appear just once. Around 2.1% of the sample rests with the top ten. Sequenced input: PBMCs. The origin of the receptors is a woman aged 18-30 years in good health and CMV-seronegative.

The genes are TRBV9 and TRBJ2-1; D possibly corresponds to TRBD1 (5 bases). This CDR3 has 15 residues. V dropped 0 bases and J dropped 6 bases, with 13 bases sitting between them. Germline lookup yields CDR1 SGDLS and CDR2 YYNGEE. The CDR3 nucleotides are TGTGCCAGCAGCGTAGTCTCGACAGCGATCAATGAGCAGTTCTTC. This codes for CASSVVSTAINEQFF.

J is TRBJ2-2 and V is TRBV7-2; D perhaps matches TRBD1 (6 bases). V was clipped by 8 bases and J by 3 bases, with 13 bases between them. CDR3 length: 14 residues. CDR1 and CDR2 from the germline V gene are SGHTA and FQGNSA. CDR3 sequence (DNA): TGTGCCAGCGTTCCCGGACAGTACACCGGGGAGCTGTTTTTT. Its translation is CASVPGQYTGELFF.

The chain is built from TRBV30 and TRBJ2-6; no firm D call. CDR1 is GTSNPN, CDR2 SVGIG, per germline (reference sequence). V gave up 5 bases and J gave up 1 base, with 12 bases separating them. The CDR3 is 15 residues long. As DNA, the CDR3 is TGTGCCTGGGGGCCGGCCGTTTCTGGGGCCAACGTCCTGACTTTC. Residues: CAWGPAVSGANVLTF. Together with reference TRBV30 and TRBJ2-6, the CDR3 gives the full variable domain: SQTIHQWPATLVQPVGSPLSLECTVEGTSNPNLYWYRQAAGRGLQLLFYSVGIGQISSEVPQNLSASRPQDRQFILSSKKLLLSDSGFYLCAWGPAVSGANVLTFGAGSRLTVL.

The V call is TRBV20-1, the J call TRBJ1-2, with unresolved D. The V end was cut by 6 bases, the J end by 5 bases, with 10 bases between. This CDR3 spans 11 amino acids. Per germline, CDR1 DFQATT and CDR2 SNEGSKA (reference sequence). CDR3 nucleotide sequence: TGCAGTGCCCCTACTTATTATGGCTACACCTTC. This encodes CSAPTYYGYTF.

This chain links TRBV5-8 with TRBJ1-5; D is possibly TRBD1 (6 bases). The CDR3 has 17 residues. Trimming removed 0 bases at V and 0 bases at J, with 13 bases between. Germline CDR1 and CDR2: SGHTS and YDEGEE. The CDR3 spells CASSLEDSLYSNQPQHF. CDR3 bases: TGTGCCAGCAGCTTGGAGGACAGCCTCTATAGCAATCAGCCCCAGCATTTT.

The chain carries TRBV6-1 and TRBJ1-4; 9 bases line up with TRBD1. The CDR3 is made up of 13 amino acids. V gave up 6 bases and J gave up 8 bases; unmatched junction bases: 4. Germline V CDR1 and CDR2: MNHNS, SASEGT. This CDR3 reads CASSWDRVEKLFF. The CDR3 DNA sequence: TGTGCCAGCAGCTGGGACAGGGTGGAAAAACTGTTTTTT.